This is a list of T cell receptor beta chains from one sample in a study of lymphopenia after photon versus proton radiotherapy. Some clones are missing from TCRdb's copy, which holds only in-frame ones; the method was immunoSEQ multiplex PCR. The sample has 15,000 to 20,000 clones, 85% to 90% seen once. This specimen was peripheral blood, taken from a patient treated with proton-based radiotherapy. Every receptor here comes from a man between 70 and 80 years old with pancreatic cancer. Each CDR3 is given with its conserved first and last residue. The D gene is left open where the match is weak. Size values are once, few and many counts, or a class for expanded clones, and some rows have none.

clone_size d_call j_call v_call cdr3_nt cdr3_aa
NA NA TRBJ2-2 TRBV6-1 TGTGCCAGCAGTGATCCCCCGGGGGTGGGGGCCGGGGAGCTGTTTTTT CASSDPPGVGAGELFF
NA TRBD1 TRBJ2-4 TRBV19 TGTGCCAGTAGTATTAACAGGGGCAAAAACATTCAGTACTTC CASSINRGKNIQYF
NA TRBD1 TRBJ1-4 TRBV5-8 TGTGCCAGCAGCCCCGGTAGGGGACAGGGAGATGAAAAACTGTTTTTT CASSPGRGQGDEKLFF
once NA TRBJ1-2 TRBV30 TGTGCCTGGAGTGTCGGCCTTTATGGCTACACCTTC CAWSVGLYGYTF
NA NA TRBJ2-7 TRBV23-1 TGCGCCAGCAGTCAATCTACGGGGGCGAGGGACGAGCAGTACTTC CASSQSTGARDEQYF
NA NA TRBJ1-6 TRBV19 TGTGCCAGTAGTTGGACAAGGGAGAGGTATTCACCCCTCCACTTT CASSWTRERYSPLHF
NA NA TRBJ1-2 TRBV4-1 TGCGCCAGCAGCCAAGATCGGACGGGGAACTATGGCTACACCTTC CASSQDRTGNYGYTF
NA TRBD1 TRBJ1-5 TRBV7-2 TGTGCCAGCACCCCAACAGGGGGCGCGAGACAGCCCCAGCATTTT CASTPTGGARQPQHF
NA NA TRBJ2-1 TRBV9 TGTGCCAGCAGCGTGTATGAGGGAGACATCAGCTCCTACAATGAGCAGTTCTTC CASSVYEGDISSYNEQFF
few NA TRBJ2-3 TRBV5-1 TGCGCCAGCAGCGCCCAGACTAGCACAGATACGCAGTATTTT CASSAQTSTDTQYF
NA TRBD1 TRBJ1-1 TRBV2 TGTGCCAGCAGGGGACAGTTATACACTGAAGCTTTCTTT CASRGQLYTEAFF
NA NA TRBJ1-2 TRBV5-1 TGCGCCAGCAGCTTGTCCCTTCCTAGGGATTCATATGGCTACACCTTC CASSLSLPRDSYGYTF
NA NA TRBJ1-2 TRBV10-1 TGCGCCAGCAGTCTAGGCAGCCCCTATGGCTACACCTTC CASSLGSPYGYTF
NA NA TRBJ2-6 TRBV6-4 TGTGCCAGCAGTGGCAAGGACTCACGACAAAGTCGGGCCAACGTCCTGACTTTC CASSGKDSRQSRANVLTF
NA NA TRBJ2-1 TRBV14 TGTGCCAGCAGCCAAGGACGTTTGCTAGCAGGGAATGAGCAGTTCTTC CASSQGRLLAGNEQFF
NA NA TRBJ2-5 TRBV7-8 TGTGCCAGCAGCTGGGGTGAGACCCAGTACTTC CASSWGETQYF
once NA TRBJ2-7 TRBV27 TGTGCCAGCAGTCCCTCCGGGACGCTAGCCTACGAGCAGTACTTC CASSPSGTLAYEQYF
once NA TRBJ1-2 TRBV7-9 TGTGCCAGCAGCTTAGTAGGGGGAAACTATGGCTACACCTTC CASSLVGGNYGYTF
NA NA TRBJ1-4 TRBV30 TGTGCCTGGGCTCGAGGGGATCGCGAAAAACTGTTTTTT CAWARGDREKLFF
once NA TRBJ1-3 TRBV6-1 TGTGCCAGCAGGTCGGGTGGGTCCTCTGGAAACACCATATATTTT CASRSGGSSGNTIYF
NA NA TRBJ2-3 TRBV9 TGTGCCAGCAGCGTGACTGGCACAGATACGCAGTATTTT CASSVTGTDTQYF
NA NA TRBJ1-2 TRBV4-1 TGCGCCAGCAGCCAGCGGACCACCGGCTACACCTTC CASSQRTTGYTF
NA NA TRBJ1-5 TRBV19 TGTGCCAGCATAAGGGTACCCGGTAGCAATCAGCCCCAGCATTTT CASIRVPGSNQPQHF
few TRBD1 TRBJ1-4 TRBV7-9 TGTGCCAGCCGCAACAGGGGGCGCGGTGAAAAACTGTTTTTT CASRNRGRGEKLFF
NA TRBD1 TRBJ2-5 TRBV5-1 TGCGCCAGCAGCCAAGACAGGGGGGGAGTTGAAGAGACCCAGTACTTC CASSQDRGGVEETQYF
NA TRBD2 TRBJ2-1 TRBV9 TGTGCCAGCAGCGCGGGAGGACTAGCGGGAGGGCAAGGTGAGCAGTTCTTC CASSAGGLAGGQGEQFF
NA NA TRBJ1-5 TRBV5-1 TGCGCCAATTATCAGCCCCAGCATTTT CANYQPQHF
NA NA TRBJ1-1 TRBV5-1 TGCGCCAGCAGCCCAGAGGCCGCAACTAGGAACACTGAAGCTTTCTTT CASSPEAATRNTEAFF
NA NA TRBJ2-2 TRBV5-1 TGCGCCAGCAGCTTATCAGGTATCAGGAATACGGCCACCGGGGAGCTGTTTTTT CASSLSGIRNTATGELFF
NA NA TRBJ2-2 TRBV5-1 TGCGCCAGCAGCCATGGGGATTGGCTTTCGACCACCGGGGAGCTGTTTTTT CASSHGDWLSTTGELFF
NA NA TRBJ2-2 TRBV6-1 TGTGCCAGCATTAGGGGGGACACCGGGGAGCTGTTTTTT CASIRGDTGELFF
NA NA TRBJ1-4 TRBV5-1 TGCGCCAGCAGCGCCAGTGCAACTAATGAAAAACTGTTTTTT CASSASATNEKLFF
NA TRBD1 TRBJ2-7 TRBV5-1 TGCGCCAGCAGCTGGACAGGGGACGGGTACGAGCAGTACTTC CASSWTGDGYEQYF
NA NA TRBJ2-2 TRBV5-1 TGCGCCAGCAGCTTGGTTGGGAACACCGGGGAGCTGTTTTTT CASSLVGNTGELFF
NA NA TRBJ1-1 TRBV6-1 TGTGCCAGCAGAACCGGGGGCGCTGAAGCTTTCTTT CASRTGGAEAFF
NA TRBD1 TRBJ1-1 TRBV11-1 TGTGCCAGCAGTACACAGGGGACAACTAACACTGAAGCTTTCTTT CASSTQGTTNTEAFF
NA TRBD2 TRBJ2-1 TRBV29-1 TGCAGCGTCCCGGTACGCGGGAGCGACTACAATGAGCAGTTCTTC CSVPVRGSDYNEQFF
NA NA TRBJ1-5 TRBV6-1 TGTGCCAGCAGTGCTGGGAGGACCGGCAATCAGCCCCAGCATTTT CASSAGRTGNQPQHF
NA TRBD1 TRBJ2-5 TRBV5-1 TGCGCCAGCACTAAGGGGGCGGATCAAGAGACCCAGTACTTC CASTKGADQETQYF
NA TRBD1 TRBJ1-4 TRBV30 TGTGCCTGGAGAACGGGACAGGGGGCCCCGTTTTTT CAWRTGQGAPFF
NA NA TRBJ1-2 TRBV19 TGTGCCAGTACCTTAGGACTCAACATAAACTATGGCTACACCTTC CASTLGLNINYGYTF
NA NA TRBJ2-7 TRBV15 TGTGCCACCAGCAGAGTCAGGTCCTCCTACGAGCAGTACTTC CATSRVRSSYEQYF
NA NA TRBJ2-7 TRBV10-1 TGCGCCAGCAGTGCTGATACCTACGAGCAGTACTTC CASSADTYEQYF
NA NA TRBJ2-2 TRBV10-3 TGTGCCATCAGTGGAACAGGACGGGAGAACACCGGGGAGCTGTTTTTT CAISGTGRENTGELFF
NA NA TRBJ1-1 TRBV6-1 TGTGCCAGCAGTGAAGGGTTCATGAACACTGAAGCTTTCTTT CASSEGFMNTEAFF
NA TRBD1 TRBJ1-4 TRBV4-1 TGCGCCAGCAGCCCTACAGGGGGAAAACTGTTTTTT CASSPTGGKLFF
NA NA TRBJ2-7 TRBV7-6 TGTGCCAGCAGCACGACAACCCACGAGCAGTACTTC CASSTTTHEQYF
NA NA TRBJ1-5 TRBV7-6 TGTGCCAGCAGCTTAGCGGTAGAGGATGATCAGCCCCAGCATTTT CASSLAVEDDQPQHF
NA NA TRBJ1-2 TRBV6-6 TGTGCCAGCAGTTACGATAACTATGGCTACACCTTC CASSYDNYGYTF
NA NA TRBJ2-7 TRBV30 TGTGCCTGGAAAACGCTTCGGGCCTACGAGCAGTACTTC CAWKTLRAYEQYF